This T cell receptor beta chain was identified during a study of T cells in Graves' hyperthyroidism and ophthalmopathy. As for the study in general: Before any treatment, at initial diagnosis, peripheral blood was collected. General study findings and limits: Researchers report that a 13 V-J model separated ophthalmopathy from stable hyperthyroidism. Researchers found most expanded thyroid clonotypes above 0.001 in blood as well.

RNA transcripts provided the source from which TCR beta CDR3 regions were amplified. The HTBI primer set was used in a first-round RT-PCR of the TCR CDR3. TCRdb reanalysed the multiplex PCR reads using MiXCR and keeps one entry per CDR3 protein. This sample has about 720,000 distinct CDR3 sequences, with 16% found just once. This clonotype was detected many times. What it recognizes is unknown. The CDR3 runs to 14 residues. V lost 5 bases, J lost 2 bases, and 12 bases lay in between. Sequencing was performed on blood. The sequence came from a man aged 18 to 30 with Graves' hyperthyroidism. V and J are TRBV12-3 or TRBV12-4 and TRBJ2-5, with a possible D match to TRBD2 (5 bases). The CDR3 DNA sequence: TGTGCCAGCAGTGCCTACCGGGGACAAGAGACCCAGTACTTC. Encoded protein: CASSAYRGQETQYF.